This TCR beta chain was found in a study of shared clonotypes between healthy human individuals. Across the study: Plates per donor: three CD4 naive, three CD4 memory, two CD8 naive, one CD8 memory. Study-level findings and limits: Naive CD4 clonotypes overlapped across a handful of donors at about 5.2%.

The authors' processing: ImmunoSEQ yielded junction-only sequences lacking quality scores, so filtering differed. Measured with immunoSEQ multiplex PCR; TCRdb has only the in-frame clones, and not every one. V and J calls and clone size are as listed in that table; D and trimming were resolved from the DNA. The table lists approximately 1,500,000 clones, about 98% of them singletons, with 0.4% to 0.55% in the top ten. This clone was recorded only once. Its antigen is as yet unknown. Trimming removed 4 bases from V and 0 bases from J; junction bases left unmatched: 3. The CDR3 is made up of 17 amino acids. CDR1 is SGHNT and CDR2 is YYREEE in the germline V gene (reference sequence).

The chain combines TRBV5-4 with TRBJ2-2, with 13 bases aligning to TRBD2. The clonotype originates from a young man in good health. Material: naive CD4+ T cells sorted from blood. As for subset: CD45RA+ positively selected. The DNA of the CDR3 is TGTGCCAGCAGCCCTACTAGCGGGAGGGCGAACACCGGGGAGCTGTTTTTT. Its translation is CASSPTSGRANTGELFF. The full variable domain, with the rest looked up from reference TRBV5-4 and TRBJ2-2, is ETGVTQSPTHLIKTRGQQVTLRCSSQSGHNTVSWYQQALGQGPQFIFQYYREEENGRGNFPPRFSGLQFPNYSSELNVNALELDDSALYLCASSPTSGRANTGELFFGEGSRLTVL.